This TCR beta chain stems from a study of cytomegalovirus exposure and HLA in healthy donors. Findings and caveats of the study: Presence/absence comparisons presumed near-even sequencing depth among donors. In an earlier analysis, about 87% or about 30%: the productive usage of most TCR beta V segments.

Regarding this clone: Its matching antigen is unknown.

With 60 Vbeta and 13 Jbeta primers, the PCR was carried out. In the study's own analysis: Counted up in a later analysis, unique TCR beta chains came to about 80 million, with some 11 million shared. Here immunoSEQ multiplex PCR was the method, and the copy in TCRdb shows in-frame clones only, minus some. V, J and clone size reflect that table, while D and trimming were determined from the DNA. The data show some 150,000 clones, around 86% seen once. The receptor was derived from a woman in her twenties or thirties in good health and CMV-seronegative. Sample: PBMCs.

CDR3 sequence reads: CASSSRDSQETQYF. Written as DNA, the CDR3 is TGTGCCAGCAGCTCCCGGGACAGCCAAGAGACCCAGTACTTC. The V gene is TRBV5-4, the J gene TRBJ2-5; 7 bases fit TRBD1. Germline V gene data show CDR1 as SGHNT and CDR2 as YYREEE (reference sequence). The CDR3 spans 14 residues. With V trimmed by 3 bases and J by 1 base, 3 bases remained unmatched.